These T cell receptor beta chains were read from a single sample in a study of T cells in Graves' hyperthyroidism and ophthalmopathy. TCRdb reprocessed the multiplex PCR reads with MiXCR, giving one entry per CDR3 protein. The profile shows fewer than 800,000 distinct CDR3 sequences, 16% of them singletons. Sequenced material: blood. These receptors were obtained from a man aged 18 to 29 with Graves' hyperthyroidism. Both conserved end residues are part of each CDR3. D genes are given only for firm matches. Clone sizes are given selectively: once, few, many, or a class where the clone is expanded.

v_gene	d_gene	abundance	j_gene	CDR3nt	CDR3aa
TRBV9	TRBD2	many	TRBJ2-7	TGTGCCAGCAGCGTAGGACTAGCGGGAGCTGTCGAGCAGTACTTC	CASSVGLAGAVEQYF
TRBV19	-	-	TRBJ2-7	TGTGCCAGTAGTTCAGCACCGGGTTCCTACGAGCAGTACTTC	CASSSAPGSYEQYF
TRBV28	TRBD2	many	TRBJ2-3	TGTGCCAGCAGTCCTGGGACTAGCGGGAAGCGAAAAGATACGCAGTATTTT	CASSPGTSGKRKDTQYF
TRBV11-3	-	few	TRBJ2-1	TGTGCCAGCAGCTTAGATCCCGGGGATGACAATGAGCAGTTCTTC	CASSLDPGDDNEQFF
TRBV6-2/TRBV6-3	-	many	TRBJ2-7	TGTGCCAGCAGTGGAGCCGGAACAGGGTCTGGAGAGCAGTACTTC	CASSGAGTGSGEQYF
TRBV7-9	TRBD1	-	TRBJ1-2	TGTGCCAGCAGCTTAGCAGAAACAGGGGCTGGTGGCTACACCTTC	CASSLAETGAGGYTF
TRBV20-1	TRBD1	few	TRBJ2-7	TGCAGTGCTTGGACAGGGCCTAACTACGAGCAGTACTTC	CSAWTGPNYEQYF
TRBV20-1	-	many	TRBJ2-5	TGCAGTGCTGGACTTTTCCAAATGCAAGAGACCCAGTACTTC	CSAGLFQMQETQYF
TRBV5-1	-	-	TRBJ1-4	TGCGCCAGCAGCTTGTCCTCAACTAATGAAAAACTGTTTTTT	CASSLSSTNEKLFF
TRBV7-2	-	many	TRBJ2-2	TGTGCCAGCAGCCTCCACCTTGTGGTTCAGCGGGCCCCCGGGGAGCTGTTTTTT	CASSLHLVVQRAPGELFF
TRBV6-1	TRBD1	many	TRBJ2-7	TGTGCCAGCAGTATAGGACAGGGTACCTACGAGCAGTACTTC	CASSIGQGTYEQYF
TRBV6-2/TRBV6-3	TRBD2	few	TRBJ2-7	TGTGCCAGCAGTTACGGACTAGCGGGAGGACCCTCCTACGAGCAGTACTTC	CASSYGLAGGPSYEQYF
TRBV6-1	TRBD2	many	TRBJ2-1	TGTGCCAGCAGTTCCCGCGGGACTAGCGGCCTCATAGGGCAGTTCTTC	CASSSRGTSGLIGQFF
TRBV25-1	-	few	TRBJ2-5	TGTGCCAGCAGTGAAAGGGCCTCCCCCGTGGAGACCCAGTACTTC	CASSERASPVETQYF
TRBV15	TRBD1	few	TRBJ2-7	TGTGCCACCAGCAGATCAACAGGGGCGAGAGACGAGCAGTACTTC	CATSRSTGARDEQYF
TRBV2	-	many	TRBJ2-3	TGTGCCAGCAGTGACTCGTCAGGGGATTACACAGATACGCAGTATTTT	CASSDSSGDYTDTQYF
TRBV12-3/TRBV12-4	TRBD1	many	TRBJ2-1	TGTGCCAGCAGTTCCTCCGGGACAGGGGTTTTCGATGAGCAGTTCTTC	CASSSSGTGVFDEQFF
TRBV2	TRBD2	-	TRBJ2-1	TGTGCCAGCAAACTTTGGGCGGGAGAGGAGCATGAGCAGTTCTTC	CASKLWAGEEHEQFF
TRBV18	-	-	TRBJ1-4	TGTGCCAGCTCACCAGACAGATCCAAACTGTTTTTT	CASSPDRSKLFF
TRBV20-1	-	-	TRBJ2-3	TGCAGTGCTAGGACTAGTGCCCGCACAGATACGCAGTATTTT	CSARTSARTDTQYF
TRBV20-1	-	-	TRBJ1-1	TGCAGTGCTAGCGGGCCCGGGGGGAACACTGGAGCTTTCTTT	CSASGPGGNTGAFF
TRBV28	TRBD1	many	TRBJ2-3	TGTGCCAGCAGAAAAGATAGGGGGCTCACAGATACGCAGTATTTT	CASRKDRGLTDTQYF
TRBV7-8	-	many	TRBJ1-1	TGTGCCAGCAGATGGGGGATGAACACTGAAGCTTTCTTT	CASRWGMNTEAFF
TRBV4-1	-	few	TRBJ1-5	TGCGCCAGCAGCCCAAAGATGGTGGGGGACGGTTTCCAGCCCCAGCATTTT	CASSPKMVGDGFQPQHF
TRBV5-1	TRBD2	-	TRBJ2-7	TGCGCCAGCAGCTCATTAGCGGGACCCTACGAGCAGTACTTC	CASSSLAGPYEQYF
TRBV20-1	-	-	TRBJ1-5	TGCAGTGCTAGTTTGGCAGGGAGGAGCAATCAGCCCCAGCATTTT	CSASLAGRSNQPQHF
TRBV6-1	TRBD1	many	TRBJ2-5	TGTGCCAGCAGCCCAAACAGGGGAAGCGAGACCCAGTACTTC	CASSPNRGSETQYF
TRBV20-1	-	-	TRBJ2-1	TGCAGTGCTAGTATGGGAGGTGAGGGCAATGAGCAGTTCTTC	CSASMGGEGNEQFF
TRBV6-5	-	few	TRBJ1-5	TGTGCCAGCAGTTATGACCCGGGACGGCTTAATCAGCCCCAGCATTTT	CASSYDPGRLNQPQHF
TRBV30	TRBD1	many	TRBJ1-5	TGTGCCTGGAGCCCACCGGACAGGGGGCCTTTTCAGCCCCAGCATTTT	CAWSPPDRGPFQPQHF
TRBV27	-	many	TRBJ1-1	TGTGCCAGCAGTCCCGAGTTCCGGGGGAACACTGAAGCTTTCTTT	CASSPEFRGNTEAFF
TRBV18	TRBD2	-	TRBJ2-3	TGTGCCAGCTCTCGGGAGGGAGTGTCAGATACGCAGTATTTT	CASSREGVSDTQYF
TRBV12-3/TRBV12-4	-	many	TRBJ2-7	TGTGCCAGCAGTTCCTCCTGGGGGAATGGCCCCTACGAGCAGTACTTC	CASSSSWGNGPYEQYF
TRBV18	-	many	TRBJ2-7	TGTGCCAGCTCACCGGGGGTTGGGGGTATGACTTCGGACGAGCAGTACTTC	CASSPGVGGMTSDEQYF
TRBV13	TRBD2	few	TRBJ2-7	TGTGCCAGCAGCGTCCCGGGACTAGCGGGAGGCTCCTACGAGCAGTACTTC	CASSVPGLAGGSYEQYF
TRBV3-1	TRBD2	many	TRBJ2-3	TGTGCCAGCAGTCCGAGGGCGGGAGGAGGCACAGATACGCAGTATTTT	CASSPRAGGGTDTQYF
TRBV12-3/TRBV12-4	-	many	TRBJ2-1	TGTGCCAGCAGCCAAAGGAGGGGGGACTACAATGAGCAGTTCTTC	CASSQRRGDYNEQFF
TRBV27	TRBD2	many	TRBJ2-2	TGTGCCACAAAGCCTGGGACTAGGGACACCGGGGAGCTGTTTTTT	CATKPGTRDTGELFF
TRBV9	TRBD1	few	TRBJ1-5	TGTGCCAGCAGCGACGGGACAGGGAATAGCAATCAGCCCCAGCATTTT	CASSDGTGNSNQPQHF
TRBV6-1	TRBD2	few	TRBJ2-1	TGTGCCAGCAGTGACCTAGCGGAATACAATGAGCAGTTCTTC	CASSDLAEYNEQFF
TRBV20-1	-	few	TRBJ2-1	TGCAGTGAGGAGACCCCGAGCAATGAGCAGTTCTTC	CSEETPSNEQFF
TRBV5-1	TRBD2	few	TRBJ2-4	TGCGCCAGCAGCCCGGTCCCGGGACTAGCGGGAGGGCCCTCCAAAAACATTCAGTACTTC	CASSPVPGLAGGPSKNIQYF
TRBV9	-	-	TRBJ2-7	TGTGCCAGCAGCGTAGGGAGAGCGGGTCGGTACGAGCAGTACTTC	CASSVGRAGRYEQYF
TRBV12-3/TRBV12-4	TRBD1	once	TRBJ1-2	TGTGCCAGCGGACAGGATTTCAACTATGGCTACACCTTC	CASGQDFNYGYTF
TRBV6-1	-	many	TRBJ1-5	TGTGCCAGCAGTGACATCGGGGGCGCGGATCAGCCCCAGCATTTT	CASSDIGGADQPQHF